The following is a T cell receptor (beta chain) sequence with its context. These data originate in a study of blood T cell repertoires in COVID-19. Sequenced by immunoSEQ multiplex PCR; TCRdb stores in-frame clones only, minus some. Of about 140,000 clones listed, 80% to 85% are singletons. Sequencing was done on a sample of peripheral blood. This clonotype was sampled from a human donor in a cohort sampled during active COVID-19.

The CDR3 protein is CASSPGLNSYEQYF. The CDR3 nucleotides are TGCGCCAGCAGCCCGGGACTAAACTCCTACGAGCAGTACTTC. The chain is built from TRBV4-3 and TRBJ2-7; TRBD2 agrees at 7 bases. CDR1 is LGHNA, CDR2 YSLEER, per germline. The CDR3 contains 14 residues. Trimming at V came to 4 bases and at J to 0 bases, leaving 3 bases not matched to a gene.